The clone carrying this T cell receptor beta chain has more than one count but fewer than ten. Its antigen is not identified. Next came a second PCR, run for about 7 to 12 cycles, which used a sample-barcoded 5' primer along with a J-beta primer mix. Each cDNA molecule, via a template-switch adaptor with 12 random nucleotides, was tagged. TCRdb re-analysed the 5' RACE reads in MiXCR, keeping a single row per CDR3 protein. The data hold fewer than 800,000 distinct CDR3 sequences, with around 45% observed a single time. Those donating, healthy Caucasian individuals from Russia, were aged roughly 6 to 95. Each sample had at least 6 million PBMCs isolated. The sample originates from a study of blood T cells in healthy people across ages. The CDR3 is made up of 15 amino acids. The ends lost 4 bases at V and 7 bases at J; junction bases unmatched: 11. Germline lookup yields CDR1 DFQATT and CDR2 SNEGSKA (reference sequence).

Study findings and constraints: TCR beta diversity tracked closely with naive T cell percentage.

The chain links TRBV20-1 to TRBJ1-5; 9 nucleotides align to TRBD1. Sequenced input: blood. The TCR sequence derives from a woman aged 60-75 years in good health. In nucleotides, the CDR3 is TGCAGTGCTACGGGGACAGGGAAGGGATTGCAGCCCCAGCATTTT. Translation gives CSATGTGKGLQPQHF.